These 24 T cell receptor beta chains came from one sample sequenced in a study of TIL therapy for anti-PD-1-resistant metastatic lung cancer. Stated time point: pre-treatment sample, taken before nivolumab and TIL therapy. This was the immunoSEQ v3 assay. The method was immunoSEQ multiplex PCR; TCRdb's version includes in-frame clones alone and lacks a portion of them. The sample records 57,000 or so clones, about nine tenths being singletons. The sequencing here drew on blood, taken at baseline. Receptor source: a person aged 25 to 80 with non-small cell lung cancer.

The chain carries TRBV18 and TRBJ2-2; 7 nucleotides line up with TRBD2. CDR3 length: 15 amino acids. Trimming removed 6 bases from V and 6 bases from J; junction bases left unmatched: 10. Per the germline V gene, CDR1 is KGHSH and CDR2 is LQKENI. Here the CDR3 reads CASSPPLRGSGELFF. For the CDR3, the DNA is TGTGCCAGCTCGCCTCCCCTGCGGGGGTCCGGGGAGCTGTTTTTT.

V usage is TRBV11-3 and J usage is TRBJ2-2; D is undetermined. The CDR3 runs to 15 residues. CDR1 is SGHNT and CDR2 is YENEEA in the germline V gene. V was trimmed by 5 bases and J by 5 bases, leaving 15 bases between them. The CDR3 DNA follows: TGTGCCAGCAGCCCCCACGGGTCGGGTACCGGGGAGCTGTTTTTT. Translating gives CASSPHGSGTGELFF. The full variable domain, its missing parts supplied by reference TRBV11-3 and TRBJ2-2, is EAGVVQSPRYKIIEKKQPVAFWCNPISGHNTLYWYLQNLGQGPELLIRYENEEAVDDSQLPKDRFSAERLKGVDSTLKIQPAELGDSAVYLCASSPHGSGTGELFFGEGSRLTVL.

The chain couples TRBV19 to TRBJ2-4, with 9 bases lining up with TRBD2. In germline, CDR1 is LNHDA, CDR2 SQIVND (reference sequence). The J segment lost 15 bases and the V segment lost 5 bases, leaving 5 bases of the junction unmatched. CDR3 size: 11 residues. This CDR3 reads CASSAGGPTYF. CDR3 nucleotides: TGTGCCAGTAGTGCGGGGGGGCCAACGTACTTC.

This clone has a handful of counts. The gene calls are TRBV30 and TRBJ1-1; D gene ambiguous. V lost 0 bases and J lost 0, with 2 bases in between. The CDR3 is 12 amino acids. The germline gives CDR1 GTSNPN, CDR2 SVGIG (reference sequence). In nucleotides, the CDR3 is TGTGCCTGGAGTGTACTGAACACTGAAGCTTTCTTT. It translates to CAWSVLNTEAFF. Based on the CDR3 plus reference TRBV30 and TRBJ1-1, the full variable domain is SQTIHQWPATLVQPVGSPLSLECTVEGTSNPNLYWYRQAAGRGLQLLFYSVGIGQISSEVPQNLSASRPQDRQFILSSKKLLLSDSGFYLCAWSVLNTEAFFGQGTRLTVV.

The V and J genes are TRBV10-3 and TRBJ1-1; maybe TRBD1 (5 bases). The CDR3 runs 14 residues. CDR1 is ENHRY and CDR2 is SYGVKD in the germline V gene. V shed 3 bases and J shed 2 bases, with 10 bases lying between them. The chain's CDR3 is CAISDLGTNTEAFF. The CDR3 nucleotides are TGTGCCATCAGTGACCTGGGGACCAACACTGAAGCTTTCTTT.

The rearrangement uses TRBV12-5 and TRBJ1-1; unclear D gene. V was trimmed by 3 bases and J by 3 bases, leaving 11 bases between them. This CDR3 is built from 14 residues. Germline CDR1 reads LGHNT; CDR2 reads FRNRAP. CDR3 in amino acids: CASGFNSLDTEAFF. The DNA for the CDR3 is TGTGCTAGTGGTTTTAACAGCTTAGACACTGAAGCTTTCTTT.

The J gene is TRBJ1-2, the V gene TRBV5-6; 7 bases line up with TRBD1. The ends lost 3 bases at V and 8 bases at J; junction bases unmatched: 16. The germline CDR1 and CDR2 sequences are SGHDT and YYEEEE. This CDR3 is built from 16 residues. CDR3 amino acids: CASSSLPITGVRGYTF. In DNA, the CDR3 is TGTGCCAGCAGCTCTTTACCGATCACAGGGGTACGAGGCTACACCTTC.

V is TRBV10-2 and J is TRBJ2-1; 9 positions match TRBD2. Germline V CDR1 and CDR2: WSHSY, SAAADI. Germline trimming cut 5 bases from V and 2 bases from J; bases unmatched to any gene: 4. The CDR3 loop spans 15 amino acids. The CDR3 region is CASSLGTSTYNEQFF. The CDR3 DNA reads as TGCGCCAGCAGTCTGGGGACTAGCACCTACAATGAGCAGTTCTTC.

In its sample, this clone was seen once. The chain has TRBV4-1 and TRBJ2-7; 10 nucleotides match TRBD2. CDR1 MGHRA and CDR2 YSYEKL come from the germline V gene. Losses at the gene ends were 0 bases for V and 3 bases for J; bases not matched to a gene: 8. This CDR3 is 17 amino acids long. CDR3 nucleotides: TGCGCCAGCAGCCAAGAATGGGCTAGCGGGGGAAACTACGAGCAGTACTTC. Translating gives CASSQEWASGGNYEQYF.

The chain carries TRBV4-2 and TRBJ1-1; D is possibly TRBD1 (5 bases). This CDR3 has 16 residues. Germline values: CDR1 LGHNA, CDR2 YNFKEQ. V was clipped by 0 bases and J by 0 bases, with 11 bases between them. The CDR3 reads CASSQEAAGMNTEAFF. CDR3 bases: TGTGCCAGCAGCCAAGAAGCCGCAGGGATGAACACTGAAGCTTTCTTT.

V is TRBV9 and J is TRBJ2-1; a possible D gene is TRBD1 (6 bases). CDR1 and CDR2 from the germline V gene are SGDLS and YYNGEE. The ends were cut back, 0 bases at V and 3 bases at J, with 10 bases in the middle. This CDR3 is 15 amino acids long. CDR3 DNA: TGTGCCAGCAGCGTAGGGGCAGGGGTCTACAATGAGCAGTTCTTC. It yields the protein CASSVGAGVYNEQFF.

The chain carries TRBV6-5 and TRBJ2-3; TRBD2 might be the D (6 bases). The germline V gene has CDR1 MNHEY and CDR2 SVGAGI. The CDR3 is made up of 15 amino acids. The V end was cut by 0 bases, the J end by 2 bases, with 9 bases between. The CDR3 reads CASSYSPRDTDTQYF. CDR3 sequence (DNA): TGTGCCAGCAGTTACTCTCCGCGGGACACAGATACGCAGTATTTT.

This sequence joins TRBV19 and TRBJ2-3; 8 bases are a match to TRBD2. The V segment lost 1 base and the J segment 4 bases; nucleotides outside the gene matches: 7. The CDR3 is made up of 16 amino acids. CDR1 and CDR2 (germline): LNHDA, SQIVND (reference sequence). CDR3 sequence reads: CASSIGTAGGADTQYF. The CDR3 DNA is TGTGCCAGTAGTATAGGCACAGCCGGGGGGGCAGATACGCAGTATTTT.

The rearrangement links TRBV9 to TRBJ2-7, with 7 bases that match TRBD1. Trimming cost V 2 bases and J 0 bases; bases outside gene matches: 2. Germline CDR1 SGDLS, CDR2 YYNGEE. CDR3 size: 14 residues. In nucleotides, the CDR3 is TGTGCCAGCAGCGTCAGGGGGTCCTCCTACGAGCAGTACTTC. It codes for CASSVRGSSYEQYF. Supplemented by reference TRBV9 and TRBJ2-7, the full variable domain reads DSGVTQTPKHLITATGQRVTLRCSPRSGDLSVYWYQQSLDQGLQFLIQYYNGEERAKGNILERFSAQQFPDLHSELNLSSLELGDSALYFCASSVRGSSYEQYFGPGTRLTVT.

The chain couples TRBV2 to TRBJ1-3; D not resolved. Germline values: CDR1 SNHLY, CDR2 FYNNEI. Trimming removed 6 bases at V and 0 bases at J, with 15 bases between. The CDR3 totals 16 residues. The DNA for the CDR3 is TGTGCCAGCAGGTTAGAACAAATTTCCTCTGGAAACACCATATATTTT. This codes for CASRLEQISSGNTIYF.

The V and J genes are TRBV19 and TRBJ1-5; D gene ambiguous. Germline V gene sequence: CDR1 LNHDA, CDR2 SQIVND (reference sequence). This CDR3 region has 15 residues. V lost 6 bases and J lost 7, with 19 bases in between. CDR3 bases: TGTGCCAGTAGCCATTTTGGCTTTAACGGGCAGCCCCAGCATTTT. It translates to CASSHFGFNGQPQHF.

V usage is TRBV6-6 and J usage is TRBJ2-7; 7 bases are shared with TRBD1. The J segment lost 5 bases and the V segment lost 5 bases, leaving 21 bases of the junction unmatched. The CDR3 is made up of 18 amino acids. CDR1 MNHNY and CDR2 SVGAGI come from the germline V gene (reference sequence). CDR3 DNA: TGTGCCAGCAGTCTAAACTACCCCGGGCAGGGGGTAAGAAACGAGCAGTACTTC. The encoded protein is CASSLNYPGQGVRNEQYF.

This chain connects TRBV27 to TRBJ1-1; D gene ambiguous. V lost 5 bases and J 0 bases, leaving 7 bases between the germline ends. This CDR3 has 13 amino acids. Germline V lookup: CDR1 MNHEY, CDR2 SMNVEV (reference sequence). CDR3 in amino acids: CASSQTVNTEAFF. The CDR3 DNA reads TGTGCCAGCAGTCAAACAGTGAACACTGAAGCTTTCTTT.

The CDR3 here is CASSLQGADVTDTQYF. The DNA of the CDR3 is TGTGCCAGCAGCCTACAGGGGGCTGATGTTACAGATACGCAGTATTTT. The chain recombines TRBV11-1 with TRBJ2-3; TRBD1 matches 9 bases. There are 16 residues in the CDR3. The trim removed 5 bases at V and 3 bases at J, leaving 9 bases unmatched. Per the germline V gene, CDR1 is SGHAT and CDR2 is FQDESV (reference sequence).

This chain links TRBV7-9 with TRBJ2-2; D is possibly TRBD1 or TRBD2 (5 bases each). CDR3 length: 15 amino acids. The V gene lost 6 bases and the J gene lost 1 base, with 12 bases spanning the gap. CDR1 is SEHNR, CDR2 FQNEAQ, per germline (reference sequence). CDR3 protein: CASSSGTMNTGELFF. Here the CDR3 DNA reads TGTGCCAGCAGTTCCGGGACGATGAACACCGGGGAGCTGTTTTTT.

To note about this clone: Sequence at one end of the junction differs from germline and may be a read error. This chain connects TRBV19 to TRBJ1-2; 8 bases map to TRBD1. The CDR3 has 13 residues. CDR1 is LNHDA, CDR2 SQIVND, per germline (reference sequence). CDR3 protein: CASRIGQGRGYTF. DNA for the CDR3: TGTGCCAGTAGGATAGGACAGGGCCGAGGCTACACCTTC.

This sequence joins TRBV19 and TRBJ1-1; D is ambiguous. V dropped 3 bases and J dropped 0 bases, with 11 bases sitting between them. In germline, CDR1 is LNHDA, CDR2 SQIVND (reference sequence). This CDR3 contains 15 residues. The CDR3 DNA follows: TGTGCCAGTAGTATTGATCCGGGGATGAACACTGAAGCTTTCTTT. Amino acid sequence: CASSIDPGMNTEAFF.

J is TRBJ2-3 and V is TRBV6-5, with D possibly being TRBD2 (6 bases). The ends were cut back, 0 bases at V and 2 bases at J, with 12 bases in the middle. Germline lookup yields CDR1 MNHEY and CDR2 SVGAGI. There are 16 residues in the CDR3. CDR3 amino acids: CASSYSGLSVTDTQYF. CDR3 DNA sequence: TGTGCCAGCAGTTACTCGGGACTGAGCGTCACAGATACGCAGTATTTT.

J is TRBJ1-4 and V is TRBV6-1; D is unresolved. The CDR3 is 15 residues long. The germline CDR1 and CDR2 sequences are MNHNS and SASEGT. V was trimmed by 0 bases and J by 5 bases, leaving 10 bases between them. CDR3 bases: TGTGCCAGCAGTGAAGCCCCGACGGGGAATGAAAAACTGTTTTTT. It is translated as CASSEAPTGNEKLFF.